What follows describes a single T cell receptor beta chain. Its antigen remains unidentified. The data belong to a study of blood T cells in healthy people across ages. Findings of the study overall: Naive CD4+ cells and diversity were both higher in long-lived donors than in aged donors.

The use of a sample-barcoded 5' primer and a J-beta primer mix characterized a second PCR of roughly 7 to 11 cycles. Through a template-switch adaptor with 12 random nucleotides, each cDNA molecule received a tag. TCRdb re-called the 5' RACE reads with MiXCR, one entry per CDR3 protein. The sample holds roughly 800,000 distinct CDR3 sequences; 58% are singletons and the top ten take around 22%. Total RNA was extracted at no less than 5.5 micrograms per sample. The sequence derives from a man in his thirties or forties in good health. The sequencing input was blood.

CDR3 region: CASSLPFGETQYF. CDR3 DNA sequence: TGTGCCAGCAGCTTACCATTCGGGGAGACCCAGTACTTC. The chain is built from TRBV7-2 and TRBJ2-5; no reliable D call. The germline gives CDR1 SGHTA, CDR2 FQGNSA. The CDR3 has 13 amino acids. Trimming shortened V by 2 bases and J by 5 bases, and 9 bases separated the two germline ends.